This T cell receptor (beta chain) was observed in a study of CD8+CD57+ T cells in acquired aplastic anemia (dated by TCRdb to the late 2010s). Describing the broader study: Extracted DNA from sorted CD4+ and CD8+ cells averaged about 3 ug, ranging from roughly 0.2 to 30 ug. An average of approximately 10 million reads for CD4+ cells and roughly 12 million reads for CD8+ cells was obtained from healthy donor samples. Summary of the overall study and its limitations: Although roughly 30 CD8+ CDR3 sequences were shared by patients and controls, these sequences appeared highly expressed in patients and within the immunodominant clones of patients. No significant difference in CD8+ Simpson's diversity was found between patients and healthy controls (P=0.060).

This clonotype was recorded at least ten times. Its recognized antigen is unknown. No clone much larger than this one lies a single base away; base qualities are absent. Genomic DNA was used as template for profiling of TCR beta VDJ combinations and CDR3 sequences. TCR repertoire sequencing was run on an Illumina HiSeq 2000. The authors processed their data as follows. Repertoires were assessed using TRBV/TRBJ rearrangement plots, CDR3 size and DJ length profiles, and Simpson's diversity index. The immunodominant clone was defined as the most abundant DNA sequence in deep sequencing data. CDR3 amino acid sequences were checked for sharing across subjects and were also compared against the VDJdb database and published repertoires. The public reads were quality trimmed at Q25 with fastp and then assembled into clones with MiXCR by TCRdb, keeping productive beta chains. When rows share a CDR3 protein, they turn into one entry using the most common DNA and genes. TCRdb's processing, not the study's, gives the V and J calls here. This sample is represented by some 220,000 distinct CDR3 sequences; 34% of them were singletons. Roughly 1.1% of the sample goes to the ten largest clones.

At the junction V is shortened by 0 bases and J by 6 bases, with 13 bases in between. The germline V gene gives CDR1 as SGHRS and CDR2 as YFSETQ. The CDR3 runs 14 residues from the cysteine to the phenylalanine. Solely the CDR3 DNA is kept, with 42 bases framed from the first base. In the study, sorted CD4+ and CD8+ blood T cells from patients with severe aplastic anemia and from healthy subjects underwent deep sequencing of TCR repertoires. Ficoll-Paque density gradient centrifugation was used to isolate peripheral blood mononuclear cells. Before DNA extraction, CD4+ and CD8+ T cells were sorted with FACS or magnetic beads.

This TCR derives from a human donor in good health, serving as a control. The sequence is built from TRBV5-1 and TRBJ2-7; too little of a D gene remains to name it. Material for sequencing was sorted CD4+, CD8+, or CD8+CD57+ T cells (not recorded which) from PBMCs. The CDR3 protein sequence reads: CASSLGQLVSEQYF. The bases are TGCGCCAGCAGCTTGGGGCAGTTGGTAAGCGAGCAGTACTTC.